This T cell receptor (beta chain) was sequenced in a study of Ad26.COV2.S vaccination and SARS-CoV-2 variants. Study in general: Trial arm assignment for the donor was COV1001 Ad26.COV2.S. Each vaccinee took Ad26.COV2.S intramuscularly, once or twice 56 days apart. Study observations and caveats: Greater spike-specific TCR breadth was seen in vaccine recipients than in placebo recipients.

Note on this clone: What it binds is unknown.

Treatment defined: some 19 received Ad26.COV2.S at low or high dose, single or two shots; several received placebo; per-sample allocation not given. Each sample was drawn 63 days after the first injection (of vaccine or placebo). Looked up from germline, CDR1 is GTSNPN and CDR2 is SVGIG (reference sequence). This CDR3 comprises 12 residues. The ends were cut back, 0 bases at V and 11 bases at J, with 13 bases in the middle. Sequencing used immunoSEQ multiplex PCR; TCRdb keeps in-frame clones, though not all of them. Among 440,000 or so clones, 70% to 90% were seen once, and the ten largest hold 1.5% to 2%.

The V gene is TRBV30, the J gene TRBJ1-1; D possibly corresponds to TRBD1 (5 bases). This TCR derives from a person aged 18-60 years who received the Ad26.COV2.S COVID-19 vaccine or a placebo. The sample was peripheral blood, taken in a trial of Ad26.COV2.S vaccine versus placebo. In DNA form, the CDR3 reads TGTGCCTGGAGTGTACTAATGGGGGTGGCTTTCTTT. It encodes CAWSVLMGVAFF.